Shown below are 20 T cell receptor beta chains from a single sample sequenced in a study of shared clonotypes between healthy human individuals. Generated by immunoSEQ multiplex PCR, the TCRdb table keeps only in-frame clones and is missing some. The sample has roughly 2.4 million clones, 90% to 96% seen once. The source material was naive CD4+ T cells sorted from blood. Subset noted: CD45RA+ positively selected. These receptors all come from a man aged 18 to 30 in good health.

This clone showed up just once. Other DNA sequences in this sample translate to the same CDR3. The rearrangement joins TRBV6-5 to TRBJ1-6; a weak D match, TRBD1 (5 bases). CDR3 length: 14 residues. With 2 bases removed from V and 7 bases from J, the gap between germline ends came to 9 bases. Germline CDR1 reads MNHEY; CDR2 reads SVGAGI. CDR3 residues: CASSYLGGNSPLHF. The CDR3 coding sequence is TGTGCCAGCAGTTACCTCGGGGGGAATTCACCCCTCCACTTT.

In regard to this clone: Additional DNA sequences in this sample encode the identical CDR3. The chain uses TRBV19 and TRBJ1-5, with 8 bases aligning to TRBD1. This CDR3 comprises 13 residues. J gave up 5 bases and V 9 bases, and 6 bases lay outside the gene matches. Germline CDR1 reads LNHDA; CDR2 reads SQIVND (reference sequence). CDR3 sequence: CASGGTGYQPQHF. The CDR3 DNA is TGTGCCAGCGGAGGGACAGGCTATCAGCCCCAGCATTTT.

The rearrangement uses TRBV6-5 and TRBJ2-2; D is uncertain. The germline gives CDR1 MNHEY, CDR2 SVGAGI. V lost 6 bases and J 7 bases, leaving 9 bases between the germline ends. The CDR3 covers 12 residues. This chain's CDR3 is CASSLGRGELFF. CDR3 sequence (DNA): TGTGCCAGCAGCCTCGGTCGCGGGGAGCTGTTTTTT.

The CDR3 bases are TGTGCCAGCAGCTTGCACGGTATTGATCAGCCCCAGCATTTT. This codes for CASSLHGIDQPQHF. V usage is TRBV5-4 and J usage is TRBJ1-5; D is ambiguous. Trimming took off 1 base at V and 5 bases at J, with 10 bases between the two ends. This CDR3 has 14 residues. In germline, CDR1 is SGHNT, CDR2 YYREEE (reference sequence).

The rearrangement joins TRBV11-2 to TRBJ1-1; 7 nucleotides agree with TRBD1. CDR1 and CDR2 (germline): SGHAT, FQNNGV. With V trimmed by 1 base and J by 0 bases, 11 bases remained unmatched. CDR3 length: 18 amino acids. CDR3 sequence reads: CASSLGEGATLLNTEAFF. For the CDR3, the DNA is TGTGCCAGCAGCTTAGGGGAGGGGGCCACCCTCCTGAACACTGAAGCTTTCTTT.

The rearrangement joins TRBV9 to TRBJ2-7; no reliable D call. CDR1 SGDLS and CDR2 YYNGEE come from the germline V gene. Trimming removed 0 bases at V and 4 bases at J, with 11 bases between. The CDR3 extends over 14 amino acids. The chain's CDR3 is CASSVGFLDYEQYF. The CDR3 nucleotides read TGTGCCAGCAGCGTAGGTTTTCTAGATTACGAGCAGTACTTC.

The chain recombines TRBV6-1 with TRBJ2-3, with D perhaps matching TRBD1 (5 bases). The V end was cut by 1 base, the J end by 4 bases, with 12 bases between. Germline-derived CDR1 and CDR2 are MNHNS and SASEGT. This CDR3 spans 15 amino acids. CDR3 DNA sequence: TGTGCCAGCAGTGAAGTCGGCAGGGCCCCAGATACGCAGTATTTT. Translating gives CASSEVGRAPDTQYF.

The rearrangement joins TRBV2 to TRBJ2-7, with 8 bases identical to TRBD2. CDR3 size: 14 residues. V shed 3 bases and J 3 bases; nucleotides not matched to a gene: 4. The germline V gene encodes CDR1 SNHLY and CDR2 FYNNEI. The CDR3 is CASSELAGFYEQYF. For the CDR3, the DNA is TGTGCCAGCAGTGAGTTAGCGGGGTTCTACGAGCAGTACTTC.

The chain combines TRBV4-1 with TRBJ2-1; D unresolved. The CDR3 is made up of 15 amino acids. Trimming pared 0 bases from V and 6 bases from J, leaving 12 bases between. Germline V CDR1 and CDR2: MGHRA, YSYEKL. The CDR3: CASSQEVGRSNEQFF. The DNA of the CDR3 is TGCGCCAGCAGCCAAGAAGTGGGCAGGTCCAATGAGCAGTTCTTC.

This sequence joins TRBV5-1 and TRBJ1-5; tentative D call: TRBD1 (6 bases). Trimming removed 0 bases from V and 2 bases from J, with 18 bases in between. There are 18 residues in the CDR3. The germline V gene has CDR1 SGHRS and CDR2 YFSETQ. The CDR3 sequence is CASSLGDNGGSGNQPQHF. In DNA, the CDR3 is TGCGCCAGCAGCTTGGGGGACAACGGCGGATCGGGCAATCAGCCCCAGCATTTT.

The sample holds a few counts of this clone. At the DNA level, this CDR3 is encoded by other sequences in the same sample as well. V gene TRBV20-1 combines with J gene TRBJ2-3; D gene ambiguous. The CDR3 is 10 residues long. With 6 bases removed from V and 0 bases from J, the gap between germline ends came to 1 base. Germline CDR1 DFQATT, CDR2 SNEGSKA (reference sequence). The CDR3: CSASTDTQYF. Here the CDR3 DNA reads TGCAGTGCCAGCACAGATACGCAGTATTTT.

This clone came up once. This chain uses TRBV29-1 with TRBJ2-5, with unresolved D. This CDR3 has 14 residues. V lost 3 bases to trimming and J lost 6 bases, with 17 bases between them. The germline gives CDR1 SQVTM, CDR2 ANQGSEA. Here the CDR3 DNA reads TGCAGCGTTGACCCCTCCCCAGTCCGCAAGACCCAGTACTTC. Its protein is CSVDPSPVRKTQYF.

The CDR3 sequence: CASSFSVLGETQYF. The CDR3 DNA reads as TGCGCCAGCAGCTTTTCGGTTCTTGGGGAGACCCAGTACTTC. V gene TRBV5-1 combines with J gene TRBJ2-5; D is ambiguous. CDR3 length: 14 amino acids. V was trimmed by 2 bases and J by 5 bases, leaving 13 bases between them. CDR1 and CDR2 (germline): SGHRS, YFSETQ.

V usage is TRBV2 and J usage is TRBJ2-7, with D possibly being TRBD2 (6 bases). This CDR3 is 14 amino acids long. V shed 7 bases and J shed 2 bases, with 15 bases lying between them. CDR1 and CDR2 (germline): SNHLY, FYNNEI. This CDR3 reads CASNGVAAAYEQYF. The CDR3 nucleotides read TGTGCCAGCAATGGAGTAGCGGCAGCCTACGAGCAGTACTTC.

The CDR3 protein is CASSIETRRTGELFF. CDR3 coding DNA: TGTGCCAGTAGTATTGAGACAAGGAGAACCGGGGAGCTGTTTTTT. The V gene is TRBV19, the J gene TRBJ2-2; no clear D gene. The germline V gene encodes CDR1 LNHDA and CDR2 SQIVND (reference sequence). Trimming stripped 3 bases from V and 5 bases from J, with 13 bases between. This CDR3 has 15 residues.

The rearrangement joins TRBV7-6 to TRBJ1-1; 7 bases fit TRBD1. Germline V gene data show CDR1 as SGHVS and CDR2 as FNYEAQ. The trim removed 3 bases at V and 1 base at J, leaving 2 bases unmatched. The CDR3 runs 14 residues. The CDR3 DNA reads TGTGCCAGCAGCTTGGACAGGTCGAACACTGAAGCTTTCTTT. This encodes CASSLDRSNTEAFF.

The rearrangement joins TRBV7-2 to TRBJ1-2, with unresolved D. The CDR3 length is 13 residues. Germline CDR1 reads SGHTA; CDR2 reads FQGNSA. V lost 1 base to trimming and J lost 8 bases, with 11 bases between them. The CDR3 DNA is TGTGCCAGCAGCTTAGAAATCCTGGGGGGCTACACCTTC. Encoded protein: CASSLEILGGYTF.

This chain connects TRBV18 to TRBJ1-1; 8 nucleotides align to TRBD1. With V trimmed by 6 bases and J by 3 bases, 9 bases remained unmatched. This CDR3 has 15 amino acids. Looked up from germline, CDR1 is KGHSH and CDR2 is LQKENI. CDR3 in DNA: TGTGCCAGCTCCCGCGACAGGGGTTTAGACACTGAAGCTTTCTTT. Its protein is CASSRDRGLDTEAFF.

The chain couples TRBV7-2 to TRBJ1-4; D is uncertain. The V end was cut by 1 base, the J end by 7 bases, with 10 bases between. The germline CDR1 and CDR2 sequences are SGHTA and FQGNSA. The CDR3 is 14 residues long. CDR3 sequence reads: CASSLDRESEKLFF. The CDR3, as DNA: TGTGCCAGCAGCTTAGACCGGGAAAGTGAAAAACTGTTTTTT. Together with reference TRBV7-2 and TRBJ1-4, the CDR3 gives the full variable domain: GAGVSQSPSNKVTEKGKDVELRCDPISGHTALYWYRQSLGQGLEFLIYFQGNSAPDKSGLPSDRFSAERTGGSVSTLTIQRTQQEDSAVYLCASSLDRESEKLFFGSGTQLSVL.

The chain links TRBV11-2 to TRBJ2-5, with a possible D match to TRBD1 (5 bases). The CDR3 is 14 residues long. With 7 bases removed from V and 1 base from J, the gap between germline ends came to 13 bases. Germline CDR1 is SGHAT and CDR2 is FQNNGV. CDR3 coding DNA: TGTGCCAGCACCCAGGCAGGGATCCAAGAGACCCAGTACTTC. Residues: CASTQAGIQETQYF.